This TCR beta chain was sequenced for a study of T cell responses to AZD1222 COVID-19 vaccine. Sequencing was performed with immunoSEQ multiplex PCR; in TCRdb, only in-frame clones are kept and a portion is missing. The top ten hold around 1.3% of the sample, which has about 150,000 clones, 94% seen once. Germline V gene data show CDR1 as MNHEY and CDR2 as SVGAGI. The ends were cut back, 0 bases at V and 2 bases at J, with 14 bases in the middle. This CDR3 region has 16 residues. The sample consisted of peripheral blood, taken on day 0 of AZD1222 vaccination. This chain uses TRBV6-5 with TRBJ2-7; D perhaps matches TRBD1 (6 bases). This receptor was obtained from an adult in good health. The CDR3 is CASSYSANGDTYEQYV. As DNA, the CDR3 is TGTGCCAGCAGTTACTCCGCCAATGGGGACACCTACGAGCAGTACGTC.